This T cell receptor (beta chain) was found in a study of regulatory T cells in long-lasting Graves disease. Germline V gives CDR1 MDHEN, CDR2 SYDVKM. CDR3 length: 13 amino acids. V gave up 7 bases and J gave up 6 bases, with 15 bases separating them. This clonotype was counted many times. Investigators prepared the TCR beta libraries by applying iRepertoire HTBI primers and Arm-PCR of CDR3 regions. MiXCR, run by TCRdb on the multiplex PCR reads, gives a single entry per CDR3 protein. The sample has fewer than 600,000 distinct CDR3 sequences; 22% are singletons. Time point of the sample: persistent/refractory GD, antithyroid drugs over 5 years with positive TRAb. PBMC RNA served as the TCR library source.

The sequences come from peripheral blood mononuclear cells (PBMCs), collected when the disease was refractory, from a patient treated with antithyroid drugs. This sequence originates from a female donor with Graves disease. The V and J genes are TRBV28 and TRBJ1-2, with D unresolved. CDR3 region: CASIPGHSDGYTF. CDR3 in DNA: TGTGCCAGCATTCCGGGTCATTCGGATGGCTACACCTTC.